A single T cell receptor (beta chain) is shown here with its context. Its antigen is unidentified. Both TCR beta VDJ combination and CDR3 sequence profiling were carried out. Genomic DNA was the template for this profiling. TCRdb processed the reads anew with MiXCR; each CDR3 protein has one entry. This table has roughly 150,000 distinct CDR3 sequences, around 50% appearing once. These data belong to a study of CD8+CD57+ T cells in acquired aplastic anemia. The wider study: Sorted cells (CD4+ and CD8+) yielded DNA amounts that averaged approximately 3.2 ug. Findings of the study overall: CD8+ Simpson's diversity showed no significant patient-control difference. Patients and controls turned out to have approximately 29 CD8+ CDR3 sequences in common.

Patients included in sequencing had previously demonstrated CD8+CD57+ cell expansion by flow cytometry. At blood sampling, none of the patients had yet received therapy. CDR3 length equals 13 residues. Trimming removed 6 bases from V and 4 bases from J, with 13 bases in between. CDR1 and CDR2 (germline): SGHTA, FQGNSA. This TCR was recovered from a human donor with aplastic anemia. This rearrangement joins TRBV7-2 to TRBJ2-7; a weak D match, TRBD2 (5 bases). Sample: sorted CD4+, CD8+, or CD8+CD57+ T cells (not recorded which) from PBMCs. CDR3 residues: CASSPNGGYEQYF. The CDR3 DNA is TGTGCCAGCAGTCCCAACGGAGGATACGAGCAGTACTTC.